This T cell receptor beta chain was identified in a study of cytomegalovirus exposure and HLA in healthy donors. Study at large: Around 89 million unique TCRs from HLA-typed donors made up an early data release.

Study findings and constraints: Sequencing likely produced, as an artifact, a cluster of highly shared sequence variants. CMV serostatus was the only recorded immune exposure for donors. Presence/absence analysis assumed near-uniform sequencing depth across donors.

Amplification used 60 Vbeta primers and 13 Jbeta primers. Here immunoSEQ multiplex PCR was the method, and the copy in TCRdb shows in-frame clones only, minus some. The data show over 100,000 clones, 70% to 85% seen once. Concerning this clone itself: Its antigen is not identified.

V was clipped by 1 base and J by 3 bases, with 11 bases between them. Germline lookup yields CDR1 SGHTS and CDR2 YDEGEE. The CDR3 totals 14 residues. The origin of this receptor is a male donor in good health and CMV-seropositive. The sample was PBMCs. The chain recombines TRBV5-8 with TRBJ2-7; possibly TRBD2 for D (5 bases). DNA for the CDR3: TGTGCCAGCAGCTTGAGGGAGCTATACTACGAGCAGTACTTC. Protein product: CASSLRELYYEQYF.